This record looks at one TCR beta chain sequence and its context. No antigen is known for it. Base qualities were left out, and no much larger clone turns up one base away. Reading from cysteine to phenylalanine, the CDR3 counts 13 amino acids. Here the CDR3 DNA is all that survives: 39 bases in frame from base 1. Sequences SGHRS (CDR1) and YFSETQ (CDR2) are obtained from the germline V gene. Relative to germline, V is 1 base shorter and J is 5 bases shorter, with 7 bases between their ends. The sample is drawn from a study of PD-1 and CTLA-4 blockade in melanoma (dated by TCRdb to the early 2020s). A note on the overall study: In patients with melanoma, the study measured the effects of PD-1 blockade versus CTLA-4 blockade on the melanoma-reactive CD8 T cell response.

Libraries were made using the immunoSEQ multiplex PCR assay. The table was pulled from immuneACCESS by TCRdb, which kept in-frame rearrangements only. Such tables lose some clones; where checked, under half of the loss comes from unresolved V genes, and the rest has no known cause. The sample has around 21,000 clones on record, approximately 90% of them singletons. The ten largest clonotypes hold about 7.2% of the sample. The material was CD8+ T cells from peripheral blood, obtained before anti-PD-1 treatment. The chain uses TRBV5-1 and TRBJ2-1; no D gene call is confident. The receptor was isolated from a human donor with melanoma. The CDR3 has the sequence CASSLTPNNEQFF. The DNA sequence is given as TGCGCCAGCAGCTTGACTCCAAACAATGAGCAGTTCTTC. Joined to the reference TRBV5-1 and TRBJ2-1 proteins, this CDR3 gives the full variable domain: KAGVTQTPRYLIKTRGQQVTLSCSPISGHRSVSWYQQTPGQGLQFLFEYFSETQRNKGNFPGRFSGRQFSNSRSEMNVSTLELGDSALYLCASSLTPNNEQFFGPGTRLTVL.